The rows below give T cell receptor beta chains drawn from one sample of a study of T cells in tuberculosis. Here immunoSEQ multiplex PCR was the method, and the copy in TCRdb shows in-frame clones only, minus some. This table has more than 35,000 clones, 94% appearing once. The sample consisted of PBMCs. The receptors originated from a donor aged 10-30 years with latent tuberculosis or without tuberculosis infection. Some clones in this sample may be carry-over from other donors' samples. CDR3s include the opening cysteine and the closing phenylalanine or tryptophan. A D gene is named only where the DNA matches it firmly. Clone size, where shown, is once, few, many, or a class for clones that have expanded.

d_call j_call clone_size v_call cdr3_nt cdr3_aa
. TRBJ1-5 . TRBV19 TGTGCCAGTAGTATCTTTGCAGGGGCGAATCAGCCCCAGCATTTT CASSIFAGANQPQHF
TRBD2 TRBJ2-3 . TRBV6-6 TGTGCCAGCAGTAAGACTAGCGGGGCCAGCACAGATACGCAGTATTTT CASSKTSGASTDTQYF
. TRBJ1-1 . TRBV11-2 TGTGCCAGCAGCTTAGGGCCAGGGGCGAACACTGAAGCTTTCTTT CASSLGPGANTEAFF
. TRBJ2-1 . TRBV21-1 TGTGCCAGCAGCAAGGACAGTATCAATGAGCAGTTCTTC CASSKDSINEQFF
. TRBJ1-6 . TRBV9 TGTGCCAGCAGCGTATCCCCCCTCGGTAATTCACCCCTCCACTTT CASSVSPLGNSPLHF
. TRBJ1-2 . TRBV6-4 TGTGCCAGCAGTGCGACAGGCTCCTATGGCTACACCTTC CASSATGSYGYTF
TRBD1 TRBJ1-6 . TRBV9 TGTGCCAGCAGCACCGGGACAGTCGGTTCACCCCTCCACTTT CASSTGTVGSPLHF
TRBD2 TRBJ2-5 . TRBV19 TGTGCCAGTGCCCGGGGCGGGGGGGCGAAGGAGACCCAGTACTTC CASARGGGAKETQYF
TRBD1 TRBJ2-1 . TRBV5-1 TGCGCCAGCAGCTTGGCCGGGACAGGGCCCTACAATGAGCAGTTCTTC CASSLAGTGPYNEQFF
. TRBJ1-2 . TRBV5-5 TGTGCCAGCAGCTCCTTGACAGGAGACTATGGCTACACCTTC CASSSLTGDYGYTF
. TRBJ1-2 . TRBV27 TGTGCCAGCCGAGAGGGATCTGGTGGCTACACCTTC CASREGSGGYTF
. TRBJ1-6 once TRBV30 TGTGCCTGGAGTGGTGGACAGTCCTATAATTCACCCCTCCACTTT CAWSGGQSYNSPLHF
. TRBJ2-1 . TRBV19 TGTGCCAGTAGTGAGGTGGGAGTAGGGTTGGCGGATGAGCAGTTCTTC CASSEVGVGLADEQFF
. TRBJ2-1 . TRBV30 TGTGCCTGGAGTCCCGCAGACAGCCCCAGGGGTGAGCAGTTCTTC CAWSPADSPRGEQFF
. TRBJ2-7 . TRBV9 TGTGCCAGCACGCCGACAGACCCAGGGTACGAGCAGTACTTC CASTPTDPGYEQYF
. TRBJ2-1 . TRBV11-1 TGTGCCAGCAGCTTAGCTAGCCGTATGTACAATGAGCAGTTCTTC CASSLASRMYNEQFF
TRBD1 TRBJ1-2 . TRBV4-3 TGCGCCAGCAGCCAATTGACAGGGGGCGGTGGCTACACCTTC CASSQLTGGGGYTF
. TRBJ2-7 . TRBV10-3 TGTGCCATCAGTCGCCGGGTCCCCCAAGAGAGCTCCTACGAGCAGTACTTC CAISRRVPQESSYEQYF
. TRBJ1-5 once TRBV4-3 TGCGCCAGCAGTCAAGGCAGGGCGGGGCCCAATCAGCCCCAGCATTTT CASSQGRAGPNQPQHF
. TRBJ2-3 . TRBV5-1 TGCGCCAGCAGCTCGCCTTACAGAGGCCCGCGGGATTTT CASSSPYRGPRDF
TRBD1 TRBJ1-5 . TRBV10-2 TGCGCCAGCAGTGAGTCGGACAGGACCAATCAGCCCCAGCATTTT CASSESDRTNQPQHF
TRBD1 TRBJ1-3 . TRBV4-2 TGTGCCAGCAGCCTACAGGAAGGCAGGGGGTTAAACACCATATATTTT CASSLQEGRGLNTIYF
. TRBJ1-1 . TRBV7-2 TGTGCCAGCAGCTTAGGAGCGGGAAAGAGGTGGATATTT CASSLGAGKRWIF
. TRBJ2-2 . TRBV2 TGTGCCAGCAGTGAATTCGTTAGCGGGGAGCTGTTTTTT CASSEFVSGELFF
TRBD1 TRBJ1-5 . TRBV19 TGTGCCAGTAGTATTAGAGTCGGACAGGGGCTTGGGCAGCCCCAGCATTTT CASSIRVGQGLGQPQHF
. TRBJ1-2 . TRBV7-7 TGTGCCAGCAGCTTTGCAGGGGCAAAAGCTAACTATGGCTACACCTTC CASSFAGAKANYGYTF
. TRBJ2-7 few TRBV18 TGTGCCAGCTCACCACCCCAGGGCCCCTACGAGCAGTACTTC CASSPPQGPYEQYF
. TRBJ2-5 . TRBV5-6 TGTGCCAGCAGCTTAGAGGGCAGGGGGACCCAGTACTTC CASSLEGRGTQYF
. TRBJ1-1 . TRBV7-8 TGTGCCAGCAGGTGGGAGACGAACACTGAAGCTTTCTTT CASRWETNTEAFF
TRBD1 TRBJ1-6 . TRBV30 TGTGCCTGGAGGCGGTCGGACAGGGATAATTCACCCCTCCACTTT CAWRRSDRDNSPLHF
TRBD1 TRBJ1-5 once TRBV4-1 TGCGCCAGCAGCCAAGGACTCGTCAGGGGGGTGAGCAATCAGCCCCAGCATTTT CASSQGLVRGVSNQPQHF
TRBD2 TRBJ2-1 . TRBV9 TGTGCCAGCAGCGTACGGACTAGCGGGGCCAATGAGCAGTTCTTC CASSVRTSGANEQFF
. TRBJ1-5 . TRBV18 TGTGCCAGCTCACCACCACTTTCAGGGCTAGTGGTTGGCAATCAGCCCCAGCATTTT CASSPPLSGLVVGNQPQHF
. TRBJ2-2 . TRBV9 TGTGCCAGCAGCGTCACTACAGGGTCCGGGGAGCTGTTTTTT CASSVTTGSGELFF
. TRBJ1-2 once TRBV6-5 TGTGCCAGCAGTTACAAGGCAGGCTGGGGCTACACCTTC CASSYKAGWGYTF
TRBD1 TRBJ1-5 . TRBV12-5 TGTGCTAGTGGTTTGGTACTCGGCCAGGGGGCTTATCAGCCCCAGCATTTT CASGLVLGQGAYQPQHF
. TRBJ1-3 . TRBV10-3 TGTGCCATCAGTGAGAACAGTAGGGGAAACACCATATATTTT CAISENSRGNTIYF
TRBD1 TRBJ1-1 . TRBV7-9 TGTGCCAGCAGCCCGACAGGGGTGAACACTGAAGCTTTCTTT CASSPTGVNTEAFF
. TRBJ1-6 . TRBV6-6 TGTGCCAGCAGCCATTCGGGGGATGATTCACCCCTCCACTTT CASSHSGDDSPLHF
TRBD2 TRBJ2-7 . TRBV4-3 TGCGCCAGCAGCCAGGTAGCGGGGGGAGCCTACGAGCAGTACTTC CASSQVAGGAYEQYF
. TRBJ1-1 once TRBV5-4 TGTGCCAGCAGCTTGGATTGGACACCGAACACTGAAGCTTTCTTT CASSLDWTPNTEAFF
. TRBJ1-1 . TRBV28 TGTGCCAGCAGTTCCATGAGGGGGTTTATCAGCGAAGCTTTCTTT CASSSMRGFISEAFF
TRBD1 TRBJ2-3 . TRBV11-3 TGTGCCAGCAGCCCGGGACAGGTCGCAGATACGCAGTATTTT CASSPGQVADTQYF
. TRBJ1-1 . TRBV19 TGTGCCAGTAGTATTCTTCGCCAGGGGACCATGAACACTGAAGCTTTCTTT CASSILRQGTMNTEAFF
. TRBJ1-3 . TRBV14 TGTGCCAGCAGCCCGCAGGGATCGGGAAACACCATATATTTT CASSPQGSGNTIYF
. TRBJ1-2 . TRBV6-5 TGTGCCAGCAGCCCCACTTTGAACTATGGCTACACCTTC CASSPTLNYGYTF
. TRBJ2-3 . TRBV27 TGTGCCAGCAGTAGACGGACTCCCGGCACAGATACGCAGTATTTT CASSRRTPGTDTQYF
. TRBJ2-3 . TRBV5-1 TGCGCCAGCAGCTTGGCCGAGCACACAGATACGCAGTATTTT CASSLAEHTDTQYF
. TRBJ1-5 few TRBV10-3 TGTGCCATCGGGAACCTCCCGAAAGGGGAGCCCCAGCATTTT CAIGNLPKGEPQHF
. TRBJ2-3 . TRBV29-1 TGCAGCGTTGCACCCGGGACAACTCCAGATACGCAGTATTTT CSVAPGTTPDTQYF
. TRBJ1-1 . TRBV29-1 TGCAGCGTTGAAGCGGAACAGCTGAACACTGAAGCTTTCTTT CSVEAEQLNTEAFF
. TRBJ1-6 . TRBV6-5 TGTGCCAGCAGTTACTCTTTTGATAGGGCGGGATCACCCCTCCACTTT CASSYSFDRAGSPLHF
TRBD1 TRBJ2-1 . TRBV10-3 TGTGCCATCAGGGGGACAGGGAGCGATGAGCAGTTCTTC CAIRGTGSDEQFF
TRBD2 TRBJ2-1 . TRBV11-2 TGTGCCAGCAGCCCAATCTTCGGGGGGAGGGCCTACAATGAGCAGTTCTTC CASSPIFGGRAYNEQFF
TRBD1 TRBJ1-1 once TRBV10-3 TGTGCCATCAGGAAGACAGGGACGAACACTGAAGCTTTCTTT CAIRKTGTNTEAFF
TRBD1 TRBJ1-2 . TRBV5-1 TGCGCCAGCAGCTACGGGACAGGCTATGGCTACACCTTC CASSYGTGYGYTF
. TRBJ1-6 . TRBV7-5 TGTGCCAGAAGCCCTGCACCCCTCCACTTT CARSPAPLHF
TRBD2 TRBJ2-7 . TRBV13 TGTGCCAGCAGCTCTAGTCAGGGAGGGCACGAGCAGTACTTC CASSSSQGGHEQYF
TRBD1 TRBJ2-7 once TRBV5-5 TGTGCCAGCAGCACACCGACAGGGTTCTACGAGCAGTACTTC CASSTPTGFYEQYF